This T cell receptor (beta chain) was found in a study of control samples from healthy donors and cancer patients. A word on this clone: At one end, the junction sequence differs from germline, possibly due to a read error.

Generated by immunoSEQ multiplex PCR, the TCRdb table keeps only in-frame clones and is missing some. The sample has approximately 80,000 clones, 91% seen once. Looked up from germline, CDR1 is LGHNA and CDR2 is YNFKEQ. The length of the CDR3 is 15 residues. This receptor was obtained from a man aged 30 to 39 in good health. The chain combines TRBV4-2 with TRBJ2-1, with 8 nucleotides matching TRBD2. Sequencing was performed on blood. The CDR3 coding sequence is TGTGCCAGCAGCCAAGGGCGGCGTAGCGGGAATGGGCAGTTCTTC. Its protein is CASSQGRRSGNGQFF.